This T cell receptor (beta chain) was profiled in a study of graft-versus-host responses after intestinal transplantation. Overall study: Recipients had multivisceral, liver-intestinal, or isolated intestinal transplants.

Regarding the study as a whole: Individuals who had graft-donor T cell macrochimerism had allografts that showed high graft-versus-host to host-versus-graft clonal ratios.

About this clone itself: The target antigen is unknown.

Assay: immunoSEQ multiplex PCR; the TCRdb copy retains only in-frame clones and omits some. The data hold about 64,000 clones, with around nine tenths observed a single time. Sequenced material: unstimulated CD8+ T cells sorted from spleen or lymph node cells, taken before transplant. This TCR was sampled from a human donor who was the organ donor for an intestinal transplant.

The CDR3 is CASSLTSGELVEQFF. CDR3 bases: TGTGCCAGCAGTTTGACTAGCGGGGAGTTGGTAGAGCAGTTCTTC. The V call is TRBV28, the J call TRBJ2-1, with 11 bases fitting TRBD2. Germline values: CDR1 MDHEN, CDR2 SYDVKM. J was trimmed by 10 bases and V by 3 bases; bases with no gene match: 8. The CDR3 is 15 amino acids.